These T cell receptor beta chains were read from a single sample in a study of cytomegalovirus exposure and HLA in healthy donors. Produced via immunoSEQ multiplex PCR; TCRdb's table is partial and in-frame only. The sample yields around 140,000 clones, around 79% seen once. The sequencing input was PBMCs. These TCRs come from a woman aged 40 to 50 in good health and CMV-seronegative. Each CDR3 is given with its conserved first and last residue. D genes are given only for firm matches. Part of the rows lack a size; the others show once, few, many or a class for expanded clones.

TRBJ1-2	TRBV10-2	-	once	CASSESPGEYYGYTF	TGCGCCAGCAGTGAGTCGCCAGGGGAGTATTATGGCTACACCTTC
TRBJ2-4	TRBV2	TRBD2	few	CASTLAGGKNIQYF	TGTGCCAGCACCCTAGCGGGGGGGAAAAACATTCAGTACTTC
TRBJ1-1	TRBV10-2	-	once	CASSGVFQDTEAFF	TGCGCCAGCAGTGGGGTGTTCCAGGACACTGAAGCTTTCTTT
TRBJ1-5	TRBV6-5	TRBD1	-	CASSIRGPAQPQHF	TGTGCCAGCAGCATCAGGGGGCCCGCGCAGCCCCAGCATTTT
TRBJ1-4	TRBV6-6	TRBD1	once	CASSYFKQGANEKLFF	TGTGCCAGCAGTTACTTCAAACAGGGGGCTAATGAAAAACTGTTTTTT
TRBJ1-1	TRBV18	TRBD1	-	CASSPNVGQGGTEAFF	TGTGCCAGCTCACCGAATGTGGGACAGGGCGGGACTGAAGCTTTCTTT
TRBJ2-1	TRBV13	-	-	CASSERELRFYYNEQFF	TGTGCCAGCAGCGAGAGAGAGCTCCGTTTTTACTACAATGAGCAGTTCTTC
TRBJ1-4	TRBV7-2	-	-	CASSYQGTNEKLFF	TGTGCCAGCAGTTATCAGGGAACGAATGAAAAACTGTTTTTT
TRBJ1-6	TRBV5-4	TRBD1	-	CASSLGQGSFVKSPLHF	TGTGCCAGCAGCTTGGGACAGGGTTCATTCGTTAAATCACCCCTCCACTTT
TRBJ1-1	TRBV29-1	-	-	CSVVVNIRGGEAFF	TGCAGCGTTGTTGTAAACATTCGAGGGGGTGAAGCTTTCTTT
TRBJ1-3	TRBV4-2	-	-	CASSQESTGRSGNTIYF	TGTGCCAGCAGCCAAGAGTCCACAGGGCGCTCTGGAAACACCATATATTTT
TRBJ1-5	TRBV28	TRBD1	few	CASTEGAGGDEDQPQHF	TGTGCCAGCACGGAGGGGGCTGGGGGAGATGAGGATCAGCCCCAGCATTTT
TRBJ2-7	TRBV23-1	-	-	CASSPTDEQYF	TGCGCCAGCAGTCCAACAGACGAGCAGTACTTC
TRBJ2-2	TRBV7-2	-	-	CASSLGANTGELFF	TGTGCCAGCAGCTTAGGGGCCAACACCGGGGAGCTGTTTTTT
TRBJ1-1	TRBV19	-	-	CASSKGQLNTEAFF	TGTGCCAGTAGTAAAGGACAGCTGAACACTGAAGCTTTCTTT
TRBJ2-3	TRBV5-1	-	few	CASSLATDTQYF	TGCGCCAGCAGCTTGGCGACAGATACGCAGTATTTT
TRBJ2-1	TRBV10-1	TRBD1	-	CASSEGTGYYNEQFF	TGCGCCAGCAGTGAGGGGACAGGGTACTACAATGAGCAGTTCTTC
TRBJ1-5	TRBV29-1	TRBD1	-	CSVKNGTARLSNQPQHF	TGCAGCGTTAAAAATGGGACAGCCAGGCTTAGCAATCAGCCCCAGCATTTT
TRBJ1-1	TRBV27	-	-	CASSFTGMNTEAFF	TGTGCCAGCAGTTTTACAGGGATGAACACTGAAGCTTTCTTT
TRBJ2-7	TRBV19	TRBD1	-	CAREGEMDRDDEQYF	TGTGCCAGAGAGGGAGAAATGGACAGGGATGACGAGCAGTACTTC
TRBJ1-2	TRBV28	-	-	CASSLRAGYGYTF	TGTGCCAGCAGTTTGCGGGCGGGGTATGGCTACACCTTC
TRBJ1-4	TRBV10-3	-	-	CAISDTGDEKLFF	TGTGCCATCAGTGATACCGGAGATGAAAAACTGTTTTTT
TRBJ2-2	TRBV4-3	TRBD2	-	CASSHRTSGGMGTGELFF	TGCGCCAGCAGCCACCGGACTAGCGGGGGGATGGGCACCGGGGAGCTGTTTTTT
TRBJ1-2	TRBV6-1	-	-	CASSEAETSYGYTF	TGTGCCAGCAGTGAAGCTGAAACATCCTATGGCTACACCTTC
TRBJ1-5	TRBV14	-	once	CASSLGKGTGNQPQHF	TGTGCCAGCAGCCTCGGGAAGGGTACGGGCAATCAGCCCCAGCATTTT
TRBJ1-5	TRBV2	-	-	CASSEFRDSSNQPQHF	TGTGCCAGCAGTGAGTTTCGGGATAGCAGCAATCAGCCCCAGCATTTT
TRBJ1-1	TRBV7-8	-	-	CASSLVPGAGSLNTEAFF	TGTGCCAGCAGCTTAGTTCCAGGGGCAGGGTCATTGAACACTGAAGCTTTCTTT
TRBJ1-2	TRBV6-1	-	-	CASSEAGGYPSGYTF	TGTGCCAGCAGTGAAGCCGGGGGTTATCCTAGTGGCTACACCTTC
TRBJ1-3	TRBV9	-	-	CASSVELRGAGNTIYF	TGTGCCAGCAGCGTAGAGTTAAGGGGCGCTGGAAACACCATATATTTT
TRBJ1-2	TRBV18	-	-	CASSPGPGSPYGYTF	TGTGCCAGCTCACCAGGACCGGGAAGTCCATATGGCTACACCTTC
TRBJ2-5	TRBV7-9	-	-	CASSSVGSRETQYF	TGTGCCAGCAGCTCCGTCGGGTCACGAGAGACCCAGTACTTC
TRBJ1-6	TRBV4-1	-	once	CASSQDSAGPVLRNSPLHF	TGCGCCAGCAGCCAAGACTCGGCGGGTCCAGTACTTAGGAATTCACCCCTCCACTTT
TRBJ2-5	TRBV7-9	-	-	CASSLVGGETQYF	TGTGCCAGCAGCTTAGTCGGGGGAGAGACCCAGTACTTC
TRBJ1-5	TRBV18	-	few	CASSPSRDQPQHF	TGTGCCAGCTCACCTTCCCGGGATCAGCCCCAGCATTTT
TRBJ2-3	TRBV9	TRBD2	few	CASSAGLADTDTQYF	TGTGCCAGCAGCGCGGGACTAGCCGACACAGATACGCAGTATTTT
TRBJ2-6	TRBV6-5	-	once	CASSTQGPGANVLTF	TGTGCCAGCAGTACACAGGGCCCTGGGGCCAACGTCCTGACTTTC
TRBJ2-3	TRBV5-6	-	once	CASSLPQSTDTQYF	TGTGCCAGCAGCTTACCACAGTCTACAGATACGCAGTATTTT
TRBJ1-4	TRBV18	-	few	CASSTGTPTTNEKLFF	TGTGCCAGCTCAACTGGGACACCTACAACTAATGAAAAACTGTTTTTT
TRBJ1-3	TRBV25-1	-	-	CASSSSGTGNTIYF	TGTGCCAGCAGTAGTTCAGGGACTGGAAACACCATATATTTT
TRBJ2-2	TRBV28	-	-	CASSFLFWATGELFF	TGTGCCAGCAGTTTTCTTTTTTGGGCGACCGGGGAGCTGTTTTTT
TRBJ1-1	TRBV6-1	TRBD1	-	CASSVTGGGTEAFF	TGTGCCAGCAGTGTGACAGGGGGGGGCACTGAAGCTTTCTTT
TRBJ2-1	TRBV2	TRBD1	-	CASSGQGRDTDEQFF	TGTGCCAGCAGTGGACAGGGAAGGGATACCGATGAGCAGTTCTTC
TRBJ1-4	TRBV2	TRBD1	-	CASSGGQVGGEKLFF	TGTGCCAGCAGTGGGGGACAGGTTGGCGGTGAAAAACTGTTTTTT
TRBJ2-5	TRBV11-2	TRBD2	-	CASSLLAGGLLGKETQYF	TGTGCCAGCAGCTTATTAGCGGGGGGGCTCTTGGGGAAAGAGACCCAGTACTTC
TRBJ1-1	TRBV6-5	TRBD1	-	CASSYTGANTEAFF	TGTGCCAGCAGTTACACAGGGGCGAACACTGAAGCTTTCTTT
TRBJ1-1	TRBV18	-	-	CASSQGGAREAFF	TGTGCCAGCTCCCAGGGAGGGGCCCGTGAAGCTTTCTTT
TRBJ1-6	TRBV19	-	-	CASTRRDYNSPLHF	TGTGCCAGTACCCGCCGGGACTATAATTCACCCCTCCACTTT
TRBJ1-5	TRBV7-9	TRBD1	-	CASSSTGYQPQHF	TGTGCCAGCAGCTCGACAGGGTACCAGCCCCAGCATTTT
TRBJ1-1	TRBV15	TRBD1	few	CATSRAGQGNTEAFF	TGTGCCACCAGCAGAGCGGGACAGGGAAACACTGAAGCTTTCTTT
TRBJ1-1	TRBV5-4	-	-	CASSLYVTDTEAFF	TGTGCCAGCAGCTTGTATGTTACGGACACTGAAGCTTTCTTT
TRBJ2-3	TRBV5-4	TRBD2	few	CASSLEAGGGDTQYF	TGTGCCAGCAGCTTGGAGGCGGGGGGGGGAGATACGCAGTATTTT
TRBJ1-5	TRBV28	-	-	CASSFSRGYNQPQHF	TGTGCCAGCAGTTTCTCGCGGGGGTACAATCAGCCCCAGCATTTT
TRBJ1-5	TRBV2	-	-	CASSQDRLKNQPQHF	TGTGCCAGCAGTCAGGACAGACTTAAAAATCAGCCCCAGCATTTT
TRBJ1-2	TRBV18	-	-	CASSPTGMANYGYTF	TGTGCCAGCTCACCCACAGGGATGGCTAACTATGGCTACACCTTC
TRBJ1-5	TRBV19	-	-	CASSSAGQNQPQHF	TGTGCCAGTAGTTCCGCAGGACAGAATCAGCCCCAGCATTTT